The sequence of this T cell receptor beta chain was determined in a study of blood T cell repertoires in COVID-19 (dated by TCRdb to the early 2020s). For the wider study: Samples covering the acute and convalescent phases of COVID-19 were provided by collaborators in the United States, Italy and Spain. The sample metadata nearly always contained a de-identified subject ID, COVID-19 status, age in years and sex. The repertoires were made available in a free public database intended to serve as a resource for research on the immune response to SARS-CoV-2. Subjects who had been exposed to COVID-19, were actively infected with it, or had recovered from it provided the deeply sampled blood TCRbeta repertoires that made up the dataset. HLA class I and class II types, where available, came from metadata supplied by the sample provider rather than from assay-based typing. The prospective study material was composed of cDNA or gDNA derived from T cells, B-cell-depleted T cells, or PBMCs. Samples came from the ongoing ImmuneRACE study (first 160 participants) plus 1,254 subjects from 6 global collaborators. On the study overall, not on this receptor specifically: Clinical and demographic metadata were provided uncurated, with the amount varying by source and participant.

With regard to this clone: Its antigen has not been determined. Base-call qualities are not available, and no considerably larger clone is one nucleotide away.

Collaborating institutions collected whole blood in K2EDTA tubes following their own protocols. For TCRbeta analysis, collaborator samples were shipped as frozen whole blood, as isolated PBMCs, or as DNA extracted from either sample type. Taken from the germline V gene (reference sequence), the CDR1 and CDR2 loops are SGHNT and YYREEE. Its CDR3 holds 15 amino acids, cysteine through phenylalanine. CDR3 DNA is the only sequence kept; it has 45 bases, read in frame from the first base. V and J are trimmed by 4 bases and 3 bases, and the gene matches miss 5 bases of the junction. TCRbeta CDR3 regions were amplified from genomic DNA using the immunoSEQ Assay, a bias-controlled multiplex PCR. Turning to the authors' computational methods: The number of nucleated cells in each sample was estimated from the amplification of reference gene primers within the assay. To quantify the absolute abundance of each unique TCRbeta CDR3 rearrangement, sequence reads were collapsed and filtered. For each sample, productive Simpson clonality was calculated as the square root of Simpson's diversity index across productive rearrangements. As stored in TCRdb, this immuneACCESS dataset retains in-frame rearrangements with V and J assigned. A fraction of the clones does not appear; measured against another copy, unresolved V genes explain less than half of the discrepancy, and the remainder lacks a known reason. V, J and clone size are those of that table, while D and trimming were read from the DNA. The sample table records 130,000 or so clones; roughly 80% of these occur just once. The ten largest clones capture roughly 17% of the sample.

The receptor was derived from a man aged 45-65 years with acute or convalescent COVID-19. The rearranged chain carries TRBV5-4 and TRBJ2-5, with 11 junctional bases fitting TRBD1. The sample comprised peripheral blood. The nucleotide sequence reads as follows: TGTGCCAGCAGCCTGAGGGGACAGGGGGAAGAGACCCAGTACTTC. It specifies CASSLRGQGEETQYF.